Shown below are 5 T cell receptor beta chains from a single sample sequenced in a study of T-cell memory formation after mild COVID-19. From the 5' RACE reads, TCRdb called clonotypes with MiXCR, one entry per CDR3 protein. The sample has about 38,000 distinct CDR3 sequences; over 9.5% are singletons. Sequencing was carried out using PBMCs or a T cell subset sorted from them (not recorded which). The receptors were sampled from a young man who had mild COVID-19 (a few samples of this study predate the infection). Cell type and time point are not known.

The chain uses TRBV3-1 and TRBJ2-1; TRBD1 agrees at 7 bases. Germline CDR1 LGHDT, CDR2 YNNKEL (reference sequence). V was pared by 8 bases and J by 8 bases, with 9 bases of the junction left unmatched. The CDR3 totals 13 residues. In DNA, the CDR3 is TGTGCCAGCCACGGGACAGTAGGCTATGAGCAGTTCTTC. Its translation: CASHGTVGYEQFF.

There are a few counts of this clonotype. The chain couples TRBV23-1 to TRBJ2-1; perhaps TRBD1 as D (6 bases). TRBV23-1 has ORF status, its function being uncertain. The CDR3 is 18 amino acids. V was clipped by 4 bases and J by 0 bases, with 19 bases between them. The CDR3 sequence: CASSRQAENLSSYNEQFF. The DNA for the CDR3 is TGCGCCAGCAGTCGACAGGCGGAGAATCTCAGCTCCTACAATGAGCAGTTCTTC.

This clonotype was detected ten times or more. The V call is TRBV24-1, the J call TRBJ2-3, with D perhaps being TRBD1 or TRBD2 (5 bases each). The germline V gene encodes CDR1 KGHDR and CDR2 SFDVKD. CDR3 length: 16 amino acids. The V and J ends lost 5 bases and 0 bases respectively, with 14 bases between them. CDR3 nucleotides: TGTGCCACCAGTGCCGCCCGGGACGGTAGCACAGATACGCAGTATTTT. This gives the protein CATSAARDGSTDTQYF.

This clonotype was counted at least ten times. The CDR3 DNA sequence: TGCGCCAGCAGTGATGGCAATCAGCCCCAGCATTTT. Its protein is CASSDGNQPQHF. The gene calls are TRBV10-2 and TRBJ1-5; no firm D call. This CDR3 has 12 residues. With 3 bases removed from V and 2 bases from J, the gap between germline ends came to 2 bases. The germline CDR1 and CDR2 sequences are WSHSY and SAAADI.

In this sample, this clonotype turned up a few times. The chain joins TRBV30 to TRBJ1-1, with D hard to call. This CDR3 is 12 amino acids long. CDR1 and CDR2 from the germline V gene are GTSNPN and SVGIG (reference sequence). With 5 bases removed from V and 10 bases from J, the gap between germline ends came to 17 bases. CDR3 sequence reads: CAWGLAGLGAFF. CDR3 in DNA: TGTGCCTGGGGACTCGCAGGTCTAGGAGCTTTCTTT.